This paragraph reports one T cell receptor beta chain. The antigen remains unidentified. The data were obtained in a study of shared clonotypes between healthy human individuals. Study-level results: Sharing across four donors was highest in naive CD4 (about 5%) and lowest in memory CD8 (0.4%). It was the non-shared clonotypes that had lower generation probabilities than clonotypes shared by all four donors.

Assay: immunoSEQ multiplex PCR; the TCRdb copy retains only in-frame clones and omits some. The data hold about 1.1 million clones, with 70% to 80% observed a single time. HIV-negative, healthy adults without recent acute infections or vaccinations were the donors. The sample was memory CD4+ T cells from PBMCs. The subset: CD45RA-negative fraction. The sequence came from a man between 18 and 29 years old in good health. Some clones in this sample may be carry-over from other donors' samples.

CDR3 sequence (DNA): TGTGCCAGCTCCCGCCCGGGGGCCGAGACCCAGTACTTC. Its translation is CASSRPGAETQYF. The V and J genes are TRBV9 and TRBJ2-5, with D perhaps matching TRBD1 or TRBD2 (6 bases each). The CDR3 is 13 amino acids. Per germline, CDR1 SGDLS and CDR2 YYNGEE. V gave up 7 bases and J gave up 5 bases, with 15 bases separating them.